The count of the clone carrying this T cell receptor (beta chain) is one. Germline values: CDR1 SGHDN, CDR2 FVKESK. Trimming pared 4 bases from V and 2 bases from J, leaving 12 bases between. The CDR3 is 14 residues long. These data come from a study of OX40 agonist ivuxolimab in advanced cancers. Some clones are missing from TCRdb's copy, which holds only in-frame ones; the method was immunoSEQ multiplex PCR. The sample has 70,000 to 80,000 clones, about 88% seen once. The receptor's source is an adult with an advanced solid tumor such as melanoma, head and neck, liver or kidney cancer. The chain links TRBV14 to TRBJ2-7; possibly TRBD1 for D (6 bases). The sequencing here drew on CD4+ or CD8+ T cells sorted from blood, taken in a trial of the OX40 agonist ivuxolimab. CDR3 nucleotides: TGTGCCAGCAGCCCTAGAGGGGGTACCTACGAGCAGTACTTC. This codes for CASSPRGGTYEQYF. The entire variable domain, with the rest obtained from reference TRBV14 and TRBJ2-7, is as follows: EAGVTQFPSHSVIEKGQTVTLRCDPISGHDNLYWYRRVMGKEIKFLLHFVKESKQDESGMPNNRFLAERTGGTYSTLKVQPAELEDSGVYFCASSPRGGTYEQYFGPGTRLTVT.